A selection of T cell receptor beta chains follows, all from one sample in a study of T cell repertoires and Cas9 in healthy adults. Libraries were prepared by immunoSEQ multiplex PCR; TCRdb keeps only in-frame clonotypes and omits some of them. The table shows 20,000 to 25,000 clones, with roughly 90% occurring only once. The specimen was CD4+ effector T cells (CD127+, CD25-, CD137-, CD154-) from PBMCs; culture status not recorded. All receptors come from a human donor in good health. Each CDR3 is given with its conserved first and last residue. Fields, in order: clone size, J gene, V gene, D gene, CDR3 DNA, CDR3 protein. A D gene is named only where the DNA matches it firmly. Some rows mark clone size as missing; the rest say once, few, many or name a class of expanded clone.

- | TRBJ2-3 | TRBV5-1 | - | TGCGCCAGCAGCTTGGGCCGGGACCTCGCCGGCACAGATACGCAGTATTTT | CASSLGRDLAGTDTQYF
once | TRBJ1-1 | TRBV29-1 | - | TGCAGCGTTGATGCTCGCGGAAACACTGAAGCTTTCTTT | CSVDARGNTEAFF
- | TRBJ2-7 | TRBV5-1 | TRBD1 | TGCGCCAGCAGCCCCCAGGGGGAATACGAGCAGTACTTC | CASSPQGEYEQYF
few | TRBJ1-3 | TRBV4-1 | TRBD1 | TGCGCCAGCAGCCAAGCCGAACAGGGGTGGAGAAACACCATATATTTT | CASSQAEQGWRNTIYF
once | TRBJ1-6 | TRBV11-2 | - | TGTGCCAGCAGCTTAGGCGCGAGGGTTCAATCACCCCTCCACTTT | CASSLGARVQSPLHF
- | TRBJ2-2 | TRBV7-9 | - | TGTGCCAGCAGCTCCCCTTCCCAGGGGACCACCGGGGAGCTGTTTTTT | CASSSPSQGTTGELFF
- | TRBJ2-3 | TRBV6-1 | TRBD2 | TGTGCCAGCAGTGCGCGTTGGGGGGGAGGCACAGATACGCAGTATTTT | CASSARWGGGTDTQYF
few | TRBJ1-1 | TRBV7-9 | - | TGTGCCAGCAGCTTACCCCTAGCGGGGAGGAACACTGAAGCTTTCTTT | CASSLPLAGRNTEAFF
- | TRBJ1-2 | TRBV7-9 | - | TGTGCCAGCAGTCACGACAATCCTTATGGCTACACCTTC | CASSHDNPYGYTF
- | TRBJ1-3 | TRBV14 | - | TGTGCCAGCAGCCAAGATATTTCCCCGGGAAACACCATATATTTT | CASSQDISPGNTIYF
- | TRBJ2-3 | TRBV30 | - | TGTGCCTGGACTAGGGGAACGGGGTTGGGGCTGGGCGGCACAGATACGCAGTATTTT | CAWTRGTGLGLGGTDTQYF
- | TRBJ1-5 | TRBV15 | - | TGTGCCACCAGCAGAGAAATAGGACCAAATCAGCCCCAGCATTTT | CATSREIGPNQPQHF
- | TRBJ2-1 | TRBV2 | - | TGTGCCAGCACCAGTGACTACAGCTCCTACAATGAGCAGTTCTTC | CASTSDYSSYNEQFF
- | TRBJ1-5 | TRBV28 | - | TGTGCCAGCACCCTTACGGGGGATTATAGCAATCAGCCCCAGCATTTT | CASTLTGDYSNQPQHF
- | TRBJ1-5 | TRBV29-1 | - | TGCAGCGTTGCGTGGGGGGCAGGTCAGCCCCAGCATTTT | CSVAWGAGQPQHF
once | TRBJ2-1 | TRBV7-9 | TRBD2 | TGTGCCAGCAGCTTCGGACTAGCGGGGGGCCCCCCAAGAAATGAGCAGTTCTTC | CASSFGLAGGPPRNEQFF
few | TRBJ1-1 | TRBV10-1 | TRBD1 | TGCGCCAGCAGCGCAGGGGGTGACACTGAAGCTTTCTTT | CASSAGGDTEAFF
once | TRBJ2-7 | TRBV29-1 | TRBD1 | TGCAGCGTTGAAGGCCGGACAGGGGGCGGTTTCTACGAGCAGTACTTC | CSVEGRTGGGFYEQYF
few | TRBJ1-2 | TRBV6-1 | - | TGTGCCAGCTGGATCTTAGGCGGCGGGTATGGCTACACCTTC | CASWILGGGYGYTF
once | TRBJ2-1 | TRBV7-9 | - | TGTGCCAGCAGCTTATCCGGGGGCTTCTACAATGAGCAGTTCTTC | CASSLSGGFYNEQFF
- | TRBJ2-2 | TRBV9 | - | TGTGCCAGCAGCCCGGGGGAGATTCCACCCGGGGAGCTGTTTTTT | CASSPGEIPPGELFF
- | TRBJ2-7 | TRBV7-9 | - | TGTGCCAGCAGCCCTAAGATTCGATTAGACCGTTCCTACGAGCAGTACTTC | CASSPKIRLDRSYEQYF
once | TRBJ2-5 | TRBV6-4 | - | TGTGCCAGCAGTGACTTATTTAGGGTCCCCACCTCGGGGCCCCAAGAGACCCAGTACTTC | CASSDLFRVPTSGPQETQYF
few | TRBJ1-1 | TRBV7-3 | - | TGTGCCAGCAGCTTAAATGGGAACACTGAAGCTTTCTTT | CASSLNGNTEAFF
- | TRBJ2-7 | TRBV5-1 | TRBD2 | TGCGCCAGCAGCCTAGGGACTAGCGGGGGGGAAATCTCCTACGAGCAGTACTTC | CASSLGTSGGEISYEQYF
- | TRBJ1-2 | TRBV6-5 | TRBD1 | TGTGCCAGCAGTTACCGGACAGGGTCTGGCTACACCTTC | CASSYRTGSGYTF
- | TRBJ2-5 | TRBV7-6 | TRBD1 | TGTGCCAGCAGCCCCGCGGGACAGGGAGGGACCCAGTACTTC | CASSPAGQGGTQYF
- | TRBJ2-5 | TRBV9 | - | TGTGCCAGCAGCGTAGCTGGATCGGAGACCCAGTACTTC | CASSVAGSETQYF
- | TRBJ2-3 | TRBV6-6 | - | TGTGCCAGCAGTTCACCCGGGACCCTCACAGATACGCAGTATTTT | CASSSPGTLTDTQYF
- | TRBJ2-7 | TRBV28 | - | TGTGCCAGCAGTTTAAGATTGGGCCCCTACGAGCAGTACTTC | CASSLRLGPYEQYF
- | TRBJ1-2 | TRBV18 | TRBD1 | TGTGCCAGCTCACCATCGACAGGGGGGATCAACTATGGCTACACCTTC | CASSPSTGGINYGYTF
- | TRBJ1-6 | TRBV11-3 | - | TGTGCCAGCAGCTTAGATGCGTTGGGGGCGCCTCAAATGAATAATTCACCCCTCCACTTT | CASSLDALGAPQMNNSPLHF
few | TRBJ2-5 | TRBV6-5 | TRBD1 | TGTGCCAGCAGTCGGGACAGCCAAGAGACCCAGTACTTC | CASSRDSQETQYF
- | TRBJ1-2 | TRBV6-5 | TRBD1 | TGTGCCAGCACCGGAGGACAGGCCCCCTATGGCTACACCTTC | CASTGGQAPYGYTF
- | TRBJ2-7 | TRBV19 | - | TGTGCCAGTAGCAATTCCGGGCCTGCCCACGAGCAGTACTTC | CASSNSGPAHEQYF
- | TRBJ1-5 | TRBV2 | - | TGTGCCAGCAGTCGGTTAGTTCCTGAGCCCCAGCATTTT | CASSRLVPEPQHF
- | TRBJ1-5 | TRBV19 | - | TGTGCCAGTAGTAGGGACGGTTATCAGCCCCAGCATTTT | CASSRDGYQPQHF
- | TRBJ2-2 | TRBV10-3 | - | TGTGCCATCAGTGCTGAGAACACCGGGGAGCTGTTTTTT | CAISAENTGELFF
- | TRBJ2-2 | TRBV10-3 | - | TGTGCCATCAGTGAGTCCGGGACGGATACCGGGGAGCTGTTTTTT | CAISESGTDTGELFF
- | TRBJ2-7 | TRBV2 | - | TGTGCCAGCATCCTAGAGGTTGGAGAGCAGTACTTC | CASILEVGEQYF
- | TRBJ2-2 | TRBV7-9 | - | TGTGCCAGCAGCCCTCGGGTACAGACGGGCAGGGAGCTGTTTTTT | CASSPRVQTGRELFF
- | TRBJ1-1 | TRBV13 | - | TGTGCCAGCAGCCTTACGGGTTGGGGAGATGGGGGAACTGAAGCTTTCTTT | CASSLTGWGDGGTEAFF
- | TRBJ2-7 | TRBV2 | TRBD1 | TGTGCCAGCAGTGAGGGGACAGGGTCGCCCTACGAGCAGTACTTC | CASSEGTGSPYEQYF
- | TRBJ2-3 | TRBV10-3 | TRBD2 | TGTGCCATCAGACTAGCGGGGGTTACAGATACGCAGTATTTT | CAIRLAGVTDTQYF
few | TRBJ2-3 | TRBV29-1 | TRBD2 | TGCAGCGGGAGTGGGGGGGGCACAGATACGCAGTATTTT | CSGSGGGTDTQYF
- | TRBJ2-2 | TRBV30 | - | TGTGCCTGGAGTGTCTTAGGGACTGACACCGGGGAGCTGTTTTTT | CAWSVLGTDTGELFF
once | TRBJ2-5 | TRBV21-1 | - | TGTGCCAGCAGCAAAGACGTCCAAGAGACCCAGTACTTC | CASSKDVQETQYF
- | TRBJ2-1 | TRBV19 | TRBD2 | TGTGCCAGTAGAACTAGCGGGGGTTTTAATGAGCAGTTCTTC | CASRTSGGFNEQFF
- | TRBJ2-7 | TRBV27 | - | TGTGCCAGCAGACCTCCCCCCGGGACATTTTTTCACGAGCAGTACTTC | CASRPPPGTFFHEQYF